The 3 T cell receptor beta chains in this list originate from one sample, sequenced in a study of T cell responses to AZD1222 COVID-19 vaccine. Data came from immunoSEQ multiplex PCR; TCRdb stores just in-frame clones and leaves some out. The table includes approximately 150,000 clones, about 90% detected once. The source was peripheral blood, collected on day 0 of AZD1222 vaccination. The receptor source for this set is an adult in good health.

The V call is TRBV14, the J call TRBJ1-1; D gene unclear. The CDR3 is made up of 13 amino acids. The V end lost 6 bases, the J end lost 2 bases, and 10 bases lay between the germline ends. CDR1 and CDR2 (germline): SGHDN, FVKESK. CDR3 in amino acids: CASSLGRNTEAFF. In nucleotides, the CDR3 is TGTGCCAGCAGTCTGGGGAGAAACACTGAAGCTTTCTTT. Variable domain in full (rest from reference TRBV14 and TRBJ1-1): EAGVTQFPSHSVIEKGQTVTLRCDPISGHDNLYWYRRVMGKEIKFLLHFVKESKQDESGMPNNRFLAERTGGTYSTLKVQPAELEDSGVYFCASSLGRNTEAFFGQGTRLTVV.

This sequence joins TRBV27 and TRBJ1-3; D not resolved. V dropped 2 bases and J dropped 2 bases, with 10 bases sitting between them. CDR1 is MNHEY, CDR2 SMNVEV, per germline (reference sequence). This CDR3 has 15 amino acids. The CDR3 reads CASSLRPGAGNTIYF. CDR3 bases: TGTGCCAGCAGTTTAAGGCCTGGGGCTGGAAACACCATATATTTT.

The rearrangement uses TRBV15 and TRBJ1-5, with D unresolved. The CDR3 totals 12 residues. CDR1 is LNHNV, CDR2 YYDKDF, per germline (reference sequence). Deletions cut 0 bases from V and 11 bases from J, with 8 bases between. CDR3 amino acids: CATSRDSSAQHF. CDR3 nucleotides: TGTGCCACCAGCAGAGATAGTTCGGCCCAGCATTTT.